The clone carrying this TCR beta chain was recorded only once. What it binds is unknown. TCRdb's table, derived via immunoSEQ multiplex PCR, lists solely in-frame clones and lacks some. The table has 90,000 to 100,000 clones, about 91% seen once; the top ten hold about 0.3%. This sample was included in a study of OX40 agonist ivuxolimab in advanced cancers. Across the whole study: Dosing consisted of intravenous ivuxolimab at 0.01 to 10 mg/kg every 2 weeks. Partial responses occurred in Three dose-escalation patients, one with hepatocellular carcinoma and two with cutaneous melanoma. Whole-study findings and limits: Partial responders dosed at 0.1-3.0 mg/kg displayed clonal expansion ranking among the lowest. It was also the case that some nonresponders had low normalized T-cell clonal expansion.

The sample in question was CD4+ or CD8+ T cells sorted from blood, obtained in a trial of the OX40 agonist ivuxolimab. This TCR derives from an adult with an advanced solid tumor such as melanoma, head and neck, liver or kidney cancer.

The CDR3 here is CASSLTVTSGSYNEQFF. CDR3 DNA sequence: TGTGCCAGCAGCTTAACTGTGACTAGTGGTTCCTACAATGAGCAGTTCTTC. V is TRBV7-3 and J is TRBJ2-1; D perhaps matches TRBD2 (6 bases). V was cut by 0 bases and J by 1 base, with 13 bases left in between. Germline V gives CDR1 SGHTA, CDR2 FQGTGA. This CDR3 contains 17 residues.